The 9 T cell receptor beta chains below were found in one sample sequenced in a study of blood T cell repertoires in COVID-19. The protocol was immunoSEQ multiplex PCR, while the TCRdb copy is restricted to in-frame clones and leaves out a portion. Of around 140,000 clones listed, about 87% are singletons. The source material was peripheral blood. The source of these receptors is a man between 60 and 75 years old with active or convalescent COVID-19.

This chain joins TRBV7-9 and TRBJ1-1, with 8 bases lining up with TRBD1. In germline, CDR1 is SEHNR, CDR2 FQNEAQ (reference sequence). The length of the CDR3 is 14 residues. J lost 1 base, V lost 3 bases, and 1 base had no gene match. CDR3 in amino acids: CASSFGQGNTEAFF. DNA for the CDR3: TGTGCCAGCAGCTTCGGACAGGGGAACACTGAAGCTTTCTTT.

The V call is TRBV4-1, the J call TRBJ1-4, with 7 bases matching TRBD1. Germline V gene lookup returns CDR1 MGHRA and CDR2 YSYEKL. The CDR3 loop spans 17 amino acids. The junction had 9 bases not matched to a gene; V was cut back by 4 bases and J by 1 base. CDR3 amino acids: CASSRDRSTLTNEKLFF. CDR3 nucleotides: TGCGCCAGCAGCCGGGACAGATCTACTTTAACTAATGAAAAACTGTTTTTT.

This clone occurred a few times. V is TRBV10-3 and J is TRBJ2-5; TRBD1 matches at 11 bases. The junction had 14 bases not matched to a gene; V was cut back by 11 bases and J by 6 bases. The CDR3 consists of 15 residues. Germline V gene data show CDR1 as ENHRY and CDR2 as SYGVKD. CDR3 sequence: CAATGTGGVGQTQYF. The CDR3 region has the DNA TGTGCCGCAACCGGGACAGGGGGTGTCGGACAGACCCAGTACTTC.

J is TRBJ2-1 and V is TRBV14; 10 bases are shared with TRBD2. V lost 8 bases, J lost 0 bases, and 4 bases stayed unmatched. The V gene's germline CDR1 is SGHDN and CDR2 FVKESK. The CDR3 totals 15 residues. The CDR3 bases are TGTGCCAGCCGCCTAGCGGGAGCCTCCTACAATGAGCAGTTCTTC. This codes for CASRLAGASYNEQFF.

A few counts support this clone. V is TRBV12-3 or TRBV12-4 and J is TRBJ1-1, with TRBD1 as a possible D gene (5 bases). V was pared by 4 bases and J by 4 bases, with 10 bases between. The CDR3 is 13 residues long. CDR3 protein: CASSSYRFTEAFF. The CDR3 DNA reads TGTGCCAGCAGTTCCTACAGGTTCACTGAAGCTTTCTTT.

V is TRBV10-3 and J is TRBJ2-7; D is ambiguous. V was trimmed by 4 bases and J by 4 bases, leaving 11 bases between them. Germline V lookup: CDR1 ENHRY, CDR2 SYGVKD. CDR3 length: 13 residues. CDR3 residues: CAISVDSHYEQYF. CDR3 DNA sequence: TGTGCCATCAGTGTAGACTCTCATTACGAGCAGTACTTC.

The rearrangement links TRBV5-4 to TRBJ2-3, with 11 bases aligning to TRBD2. Losses at the gene ends were 1 base for V and 2 bases for J; bases not matched to a gene: 3. CDR3 length: 16 residues. Per the germline V gene, CDR1 is SGHNT and CDR2 is YYREEE (reference sequence). The CDR3 bases are TGTGCCAGCAGCTTGAAACTAGCGGGAGACACAGATACGCAGTATTTT. Residues: CASSLKLAGDTDTQYF.

This chain joins TRBV6-5 and TRBJ1-3; tentative D call: TRBD1 (5 bases). The length of the CDR3 is 15 residues. Germline V CDR1 and CDR2: MNHEY, SVGAGI. Trimming removed 7 bases at V and 2 bases at J, with 15 bases between. This CDR3 is CASKSGGTAGNTIYF. The CDR3 DNA reads as TGTGCCAGCAAAAGCGGGGGAACTGCTGGAAACACCATATATTTT.

This clone is a singleton in its sample. This chain joins TRBV12-5 and TRBJ2-5; a weak D match, TRBD2 (5 bases). CDR3 length: 13 residues. The V gene's germline CDR1 is LGHNT and CDR2 FRNRAP. Trimming pared 3 bases from V and 5 bases from J, leaving 10 bases between. The CDR3 DNA is TGTGCTAGTGGTTTATATGGCGGGGAGACCCAGTACTTC. It yields the protein CASGLYGGETQYF. The whole variable domain, filled in from reference TRBV12-5 and TRBJ2-5, reads DARVTQTPRHKVTEMGQEVTMRCQPILGHNTVFWYRQTMMQGLELLAYFRNRAPLDDSGMPKDRFSAEMPDATLATLKIQPSEPRDSAVYFCASGLYGGETQYFGPGTRLLVL.